Listed here are 8 T cell receptor beta chains from one sample, sequenced in a study of T cell repertoires in cytomegalovirus infection. The antigens of these receptors remain unknown. MiXCR was run by TCRdb on the reads, yielding one entry per CDR3 protein. The sample has around 310,000 distinct CDR3 sequences; 25% to 35% are singletons. The sample in question was cultured PBMCs, obtained from culture after CMV antigen stimulation. These receptors came from a human donor in good health (CMV status not recorded). Some clones in this sample may be carry-over from other donors' samples.

The chain uses TRBV19 and TRBJ2-3; D not resolved. The V end lost 6 bases, the J end lost 1 base, and 14 bases lay between the germline ends. The germline gives CDR1 LNHDA, CDR2 SQIVND (reference sequence). The CDR3 sequence is 15 residues long. CDR3 sequence reads: CASRSKGSRTDTQYF. CDR3 nucleotide sequence: TGTGCCAGTAGAAGTAAAGGGTCCCGCACAGATACGCAGTATTTT. The full variable domain, completed using reference TRBV19 and TRBJ2-3, is DGGITQSPKYLFRKEGQNVTLSCEQNLNHDAMYWYRQDPGQGLRLIYYSQIVNDFQKGDIAEGYSVSREKKESFPLTVTSAQKNPTAFYLCASRSKGSRTDTQYFGPGTRLTVL.

There are many counts of this clonotype. The V gene is TRBV7-8, the J gene TRBJ1-2; 9 bases agree with TRBD1. The length of the CDR3 is 15 residues. Unmatched junction bases numbered 8, after V lost 5 bases and J lost 4 bases. CDR1 and CDR2 from the germline V gene are SGHVS and FQNEAQ. The CDR3 sequence: CASSPEGDRAYGYTF. The DNA of the CDR3 is TGTGCCAGCAGCCCCGAGGGGGACAGGGCCTATGGCTACACCTTC.

A note on this clonotype: This may come from a read error, since a much larger clone is one base off. The CDR3 reads CASSQGHGTEAFF. DNA for the CDR3: TGTGCCAGCAGTCAGGGACATGGCACTGAAGCTTTCTTT. This chain links TRBV7-1 with TRBJ1-1, with a possible D match to TRBD1 (6 bases). Being an ORF, TRBV7-1 has a function that is uncertain. V lost 6 bases and J lost 4, with 12 bases in between. There are 13 residues in the CDR3.

This clonotype was observed a handful of times. The rearrangement joins TRBV6-8 to TRBJ2-4; D is perhaps TRBD1 or TRBD2 (6 bases each). The CDR3 spans 16 residues. V lost 2 bases and J 3 bases, leaving 14 bases between the germline ends. Germline lookup yields CDR1 MNHGY and CDR2 SAAAGT. This CDR3 is CASSYGSGGRKNIQYF. As DNA, the CDR3 is TGTGCCAGCAGTTACGGGTCTGGGGGGCGCAAAAACATTCAGTACTTC.

CDR3 region: CASSPLSVNTGELFF. The DNA for the CDR3 is TGTGCCAGCAGTCCCCTGAGTGTGAACACCGGGGAGCTGTTTTTT. This chain connects TRBV6-2 or TRBV6-3 to TRBJ2-2; D ambiguous. Germline V CDR1 and CDR2: MNHEY, SVGEGT. The CDR3 is 15 residues long. V was cut by 5 bases and J by 1 base, with 11 bases left in between.

Points on this clonotype: One end of the junction fails to match germline, which may point to a read error. The chain recombines TRBV7-9 with TRBJ1-1; the D is unclear. Germline V CDR1 and CDR2: SEHNR, FQNEAQ (reference sequence). CDR3 length: 8 amino acids. The CDR3, as DNA: TGTGCCAGCAGCCCTCTAGGGTTT. Translated: CASSPLGF.

This clonotype was recorded a few times. This chain links TRBV7-9 with TRBJ2-5; D remains unclear. The CDR3 covers 12 residues. With 1 base removed from V and 5 bases from J, the gap between germline ends came to 5 bases. From germline, CDR1 is SEHNR and CDR2 FQNEAQ (reference sequence). The CDR3 bases are TGTGCCAGCAGCTTAGTTTCGGAGACCCAGTACTTC. Translating gives CASSLVSETQYF.

This clonotype came up many times. The rearrangement uses TRBV7-8 and TRBJ1-1; D not certain. Germline lookup yields CDR1 SGHVS and CDR2 FQNEAQ. V dropped 0 bases and J dropped 7 bases, with 12 bases sitting between them. The CDR3 loop spans 14 amino acids. CDR3 coding DNA: TGTGCCAGCAGCTTAGCGGCCCGGGGAGGTGAAGCTTTCTTT. Its protein product is CASSLAARGGEAFF.